This note documents a single T cell receptor beta chain sequence. The target antigen is unknown. The sample belongs to a study of long-term antiretroviral therapy in people with HIV. Study background: The earliest samples came about a decade before the 2015 immediate-ART recommendation.

Every sample had about 0.95-10 million cryopreserved PBMC in it before DNA extraction. With survey level as its setting, the immunoSEQ assay was v3.0. TCRdb keeps only in-frame clones here, not all; method: immunoSEQ multiplex PCR. This sample has more than 20,000 clones, with 85% found just once. The CDR3 is 12 residues long. The V end was cut by 7 bases, the J end by 0 bases, with 4 bases between. Germline CDR1 and CDR2: LNHNV and YYDKDF (reference sequence). Whole-study findings and limits: In HIV, the repertoires covered a tighter span of CDR3 lengths than in controls.

The gene calls are TRBV15 and TRBJ1-5; no definite D call. This TCR was sampled from a man in his forties or fifties with HIV. The material sequenced was unsorted PBMCs, taken 2.3 years after starting antiretroviral therapy. The CDR3 nucleotides read TGTGCCACCAAAGATAGCAATCAGCCCCAGCATTTT. Its translation is CATKDSNQPQHF.